This section outlines one T cell receptor (beta chain) sequence together with its context. Its antigen is currently unknown. The data are from a study of CD8 T cells in Susac syndrome. cDNA came from around 0.5 to 1 ug RNA primed by random hexamers. By means of immunoSEQ multiplex PCR, TCR beta CDR3 spanning 54 Vbeta and 13 Jbeta underwent amplification. MiXCR was run by TCRdb on the immunoSEQ multiplex PCR reads, yielding one entry per CDR3 protein. The sample has 180,000 or so distinct CDR3 sequences; about 95% are singletons. The CDR3 is made up of 15 amino acids. Germline CDR1 and CDR2: MNHEY and SMNVEV (reference sequence). J gave up 9 bases and V 2 bases, and 10 bases lay outside the gene matches. Study-wide points: As the study acknowledged, the number of individuals who were part of its TCR sequencing and HLA analysis was relatively small.

This clonotype originated in a human donor in good health. Sequencing was carried out using CD4+ T cells from PBMCs. The chain carries TRBV27 and TRBJ2-1; TRBD2 agrees at 7 bases. The CDR3 DNA reads as TGTGCCAGCAGTTTAGCAGTGGGAGGCGGGAGTGAGCAGTTCTTC. Protein: CASSLAVGGGSEQFF.